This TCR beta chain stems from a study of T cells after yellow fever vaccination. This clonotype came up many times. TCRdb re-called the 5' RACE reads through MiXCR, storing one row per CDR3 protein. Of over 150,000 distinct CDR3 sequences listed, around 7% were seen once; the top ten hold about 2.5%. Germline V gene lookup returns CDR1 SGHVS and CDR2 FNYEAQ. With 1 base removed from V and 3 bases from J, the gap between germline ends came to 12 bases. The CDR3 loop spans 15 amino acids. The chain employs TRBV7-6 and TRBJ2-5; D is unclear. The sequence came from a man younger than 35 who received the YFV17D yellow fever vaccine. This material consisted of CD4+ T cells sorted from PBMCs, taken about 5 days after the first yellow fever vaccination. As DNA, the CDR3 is TGTGCCAGCAGCTTAGTGGCGGAGATAAAAGAGACCCAGTACTTC. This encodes CASSLVAEIKETQYF.